Shown below are 2 T cell receptor beta chains from a single sample sequenced in a study of cytomegalovirus exposure and HLA in healthy donors. The primer mix had 60 Vbeta and 13 Jbeta primers. Profiled with immunoSEQ multiplex PCR; TCRdb holds only in-frame clones, not every one. Of about 150,000 clones listed, 70% to 80% are singletons. Specimen: PBMCs. Receptors originate from a male donor in good health and CMV-seronegative.

This clone was recorded once. This rearrangement joins TRBV30 to TRBJ1-2; possibly TRBD1 for D (6 bases). V lost 4 bases and J 6 bases, leaving 21 bases between the germline ends. The V gene's germline CDR1 is GTSNPN and CDR2 SVGIG (reference sequence). The CDR3 runs 15 residues. CDR3 DNA: TGTGCCTGGATCCTAAAAAGGGGGGGTGGTCATGGCTACACCTTC. Its protein is CAWILKRGGGHGYTF.

The rearrangement uses TRBV5-4 and TRBJ2-5; 11 bases align to TRBD2. With 6 bases clipped from V and 3 bases from J, the junction kept 7 bases outside the gene matches. This CDR3 is built from 15 residues. Germline-derived CDR1 and CDR2 are SGHNT and YYREEE (reference sequence). The CDR3 bases are TGTGCCAGCACCACAAAACTAGCGGGAGAAGAGACCCAGTACTTC. Encoded protein: CASTTKLAGEETQYF.